Presented here are 24 T cell receptor beta chains from one specimen sequenced in a study of cytomegalovirus exposure and HLA in healthy donors. Both 60 Vbeta primers and 13 Jbeta primers went into the PCR. Produced via immunoSEQ multiplex PCR; TCRdb's table is partial and in-frame only. The table shows around 200,000 clones, with around 83% occurring only once. Sequencing was carried out using PBMCs. These receptor sequences come from a woman aged 50 to 60 in good health and CMV-seropositive.

This clone appeared a single time. The chain couples TRBV19 to TRBJ2-2, with D possibly matching TRBD2 (5 bases). Per germline, CDR1 LNHDA and CDR2 SQIVND (reference sequence). The V and J ends lost 8 bases and 5 bases respectively, with 15 bases between them. The CDR3 runs 14 residues. The CDR3 reads CASSSAGGTGELFF. The CDR3 DNA sequence: TGTGCCAGTTCGTCGGCAGGAGGTACCGGGGAGCTGTTTTTT.

There are a few counts of this clone. The chain uses TRBV6-1 and TRBJ2-7, with D possibly TRBD2 on 6 matching bases. V gave up 1 base and J gave up 4 bases, with 14 bases separating them. The germline V gene has CDR1 MNHNS and CDR2 SASEGT. This CDR3 spans 15 amino acids. The CDR3 DNA reads TGTGCCAGCAGTGAAGGGGCTAGCGATCTGTACGAGCAGTACTTC. Protein: CASSEGASDLYEQYF.

The chain employs TRBV6-5 and TRBJ1-1, with no clear D. Germline values: CDR1 MNHEY, CDR2 SVGAGI. V lost 7 bases and J 4 bases, leaving 13 bases between the germline ends. This CDR3 is built from 13 residues. CDR3 residues: CASIVVGGTEAFF. In DNA, the CDR3 is TGTGCCAGCATAGTTGTTGGAGGCACTGAAGCTTTCTTT.

This clone has just one count. The genes are TRBV9 and TRBJ1-1; 7 bases are shared with TRBD1. Germline trimming cut 1 base from V and 1 base from J; bases unmatched to any gene: 1. CDR1 is SGDLS and CDR2 is YYNGEE in the germline V gene. The CDR3 has 14 residues. CDR3: CASSVRQGNTEAFF. The DNA for the CDR3 is TGTGCCAGCAGCGTACGACAGGGGAACACTGAAGCTTTCTTT.

This clone was counted a few times. The V gene is TRBV7-6, the J gene TRBJ1-4; 8 bases are a match to TRBD1. Trimming at V came to 5 bases and at J to 4 bases, leaving 6 bases not matched to a gene. CDR1 is SGHVS, CDR2 FNYEAQ, per germline. This CDR3 is built from 15 residues. The CDR3: CASSARQGINEKLFF. Here the CDR3 DNA reads TGTGCCAGCAGCGCCCGACAGGGGATTAATGAAAAACTGTTTTTT.

This rearrangement joins TRBV11-2 to TRBJ1-2; a weak D match, TRBD1 (5 bases). The germline gives CDR1 SGHAT, CDR2 FQNNGV. V shed 10 bases and J shed 5 bases, with 14 bases lying between them. The CDR3 length is 12 residues. CDR3 region: CAIGRAGYGYTF. Here the CDR3 DNA reads TGTGCCATAGGCAGGGCTGGGTATGGCTACACCTTC.

The rearrangement links TRBV11-2 to TRBJ2-2, with TRBD2 matching over 16 bases. V dropped 6 bases and J dropped 6; count of bases not matched to a gene: 10. This CDR3 spans 18 amino acids. The germline CDR1 and CDR2 sequences are SGHAT and FQNNGV. This CDR3 reads CASRAGTSGGELAGELFF. DNA for the CDR3: TGTGCCAGCAGAGCCGGGACTAGCGGGGGGGAACTGGCCGGGGAGCTGTTTTTT.

This clone was seen a handful of times. The rearrangement links TRBV7-6 to TRBJ1-1; a weak D match, TRBD1 (6 bases). CDR1 SGHVS and CDR2 FNYEAQ come from the germline V gene. The V and J ends lost 5 bases and 9 bases respectively, with 16 bases between them. CDR3 size: 13 residues. The CDR3 region is CASSPVGQGQAFF. Written as DNA, the CDR3 is TGTGCCAGCAGCCCCGTGGGGCAGGGGCAAGCTTTCTTT.

The chain carries TRBV30 and TRBJ1-2; D might be TRBD1 (5 bases). Per germline, CDR1 GTSNPN and CDR2 SVGIG (reference sequence). V gave up 4 bases and J gave up 8 bases, with 14 bases separating them. CDR3 size: 12 residues. CDR3 region: CAWTWGEGGYTF. The CDR3 DNA sequence: TGTGCCTGGACTTGGGGGGAGGGCGGCTACACCTTC.

The chain joins TRBV2 to TRBJ2-1; 9 nucleotides agree with TRBD2. The CDR3 spans 15 residues. V was clipped by 3 bases and J by 2 bases; unmatched bases: 2. CDR1 SNHLY and CDR2 FYNNEI come from the germline V gene. The CDR3 here is CASSDPSGTYNEQFF. The CDR3 nucleotides are TGTGCCAGCAGTGACCCTAGCGGGACCTACAATGAGCAGTTCTTC. Looking up the rest from reference TRBV2 and TRBJ2-1 gives the full variable domain: EPEVTQTPSHQVTQMGQEVILRCVPISNHLYFYWYRQILGQKVEFLVSFYNNEISEKSEIFDDQFSVERPDGSNFTLKIRSTKLEDSAMYFCASSDPSGTYNEQFFGPGTRLTVL.

The chain uses TRBV6-5 and TRBJ2-2; possibly TRBD1 for D (6 bases). Germline CDR1 reads MNHEY; CDR2 reads SVGAGI. CDR3 length: 15 amino acids. V gave up 4 bases and J gave up 3 bases, with 12 bases separating them. The CDR3 is CASSSAQGHTGELFF. DNA for the CDR3: TGTGCCAGCAGTTCTGCCCAGGGGCACACCGGGGAGCTGTTTTTT.

This chain links TRBV11-2 with TRBJ2-6, with D possibly being TRBD1 (5 bases). V lost 0 bases and J lost 0, with 9 bases in between. CDR3 size: 17 residues. Germline V lookup: CDR1 SGHAT, CDR2 FQNNGV. Here the CDR3 reads CASSLDVTVSGANVLTF. DNA for the CDR3: TGTGCCAGCAGCTTAGATGTGACAGTCTCTGGGGCCAACGTCCTGACTTTC.

This clone was detected only a few times. The rearrangement uses TRBV4-2 and TRBJ1-4; D gene uncertain. The CDR3 totals 15 residues. Germline lookup yields CDR1 LGHNA and CDR2 YNFKEQ. Trimming shortened V by 1 base and J by 12 bases, and 18 bases separated the two germline ends. The CDR3, as DNA: TGTGCCAGCAGCCAAGGGTCGAGTCATATAGAGGAACTGTTTTTT. This encodes CASSQGSSHIEELFF.

The gene calls are TRBV11-2 and TRBJ2-2, with TRBD2 matching 13 bases. The trim removed 4 bases at V and 5 bases at J, leaving 13 bases unmatched. The length of the CDR3 is 19 residues. The germline V gene has CDR1 SGHAT and CDR2 FQNNGV. The CDR3 here is CASSSSLPSGLAGTGELFF. CDR3 nucleotide sequence: TGTGCCAGCAGCTCTAGTCTCCCGTCGGGACTAGCGGGGACCGGGGAGCTGTTTTTT.

The chain uses TRBV15 and TRBJ2-7; TRBD2 agrees at 10 bases. J was trimmed by 7 bases and V by 1 base; bases with no gene match: 7. In germline, CDR1 is LNHNV, CDR2 YYDKDF (reference sequence). This CDR3 has 15 residues. The CDR3 loop reads CATSRGGSGGPEQYF. DNA of the CDR3: TGTGCCACCAGCAGAGGGGGTAGCGGGGGGCCAGAGCAGTACTTC.

The V call is TRBV18, the J call TRBJ2-7; 7 positions agree with TRBD2. The CDR3 is 16 amino acids. Per germline, CDR1 KGHSH and CDR2 LQKENI. V lost 3 bases to trimming and J lost 3 bases; unmatched junction nucleotides: 11. The DNA for the CDR3 is TGTGCCAGCTCACCGTGGCAGCGGGGTTCGAACTACGAGCAGTACTTC. Translation: CASSPWQRGSNYEQYF. Variable domain in full (rest from reference TRBV18 and TRBJ2-7): NAGVMQNPRHLVRRRGQEARLRCSPMKGHSHVYWYRQLPEEGLKFMVYLQKENIIDESGMPKERFSAEFPKEGPSILRIQQVVRGDSAAYFCASSPWQRGSNYEQYFGPGTRLTVT.

The chain employs TRBV5-4 and TRBJ1-2; 7 nucleotides agree with TRBD1. V shed 0 bases and J 5 bases; nucleotides not matched to a gene: 4. There are 14 residues in the CDR3. CDR1 and CDR2 from the germline V gene are SGHNT and YYREEE (reference sequence). Here the CDR3 reads CASSLGQGGYGYTF. The CDR3 DNA follows: TGTGCCAGCAGCTTGGGGCAGGGGGGATATGGCTACACCTTC.

The chain uses TRBV19 and TRBJ1-6; 9 bases are a match to TRBD1. V was pared by 5 bases and J by 10 bases, with 6 bases of the junction left unmatched. This CDR3 comprises 14 residues. Germline-derived CDR1 and CDR2 are LNHDA and SQIVND (reference sequence). The CDR3 here is CASSGRTGDSPLHF. CDR3 nucleotides: TGTGCCAGTAGTGGTCGGACAGGGGACTCACCCCTCCACTTT.

V usage is TRBV28 and J usage is TRBJ2-7, with D uncertain. This CDR3 spans 13 amino acids. Germline values: CDR1 MDHEN, CDR2 SYDVKM. The V end lost 3 bases, the J end lost 4 bases, and 10 bases lay between the germline ends. The CDR3, as DNA: TGTGCCAGCAGTTTTCATGGCAAATACGAGCAGTACTTC. This codes for CASSFHGKYEQYF. Full variable domain (remainder filled in from reference TRBV28 and TRBJ2-7): DVKVTQSSRYLVKRTGEKVFLECVQDMDHENMFWYRQDPGLGLRLIYFSYDVKMKEKGDIPEGYSVSREKKERFSLILESASTNQTSMYLCASSFHGKYEQYFGPGTRLTVT.

The rearrangement links TRBV5-6 to TRBJ1-5; D not certain. V was pared by 0 bases and J by 1 base, with 11 bases between. CDR3 length: 16 residues. Germline loops: CDR1 SGHDT, CDR2 YYEEEE. Here the CDR3 reads CASSLGWARSNQPQHF. The DNA for the CDR3 is TGTGCCAGCAGCTTGGGCTGGGCTCGGAGCAATCAGCCCCAGCATTTT.

The chain's CDR3 is CATRDMAVTEAFF. DNA of the CDR3: TGTGCAACCCGGGACATGGCTGTCACTGAAGCTTTCTTT. This sequence joins TRBV19 and TRBJ1-1, with D possibly TRBD1 on 6 matching bases. This CDR3 has 13 residues. Germline CDR1 is LNHDA and CDR2 is SQIVND (reference sequence).

V is TRBV14 and J is TRBJ2-5; D is possibly TRBD1 (5 bases). V lost 4 bases, J lost 2 bases, and 11 bases lay in between. CDR3 length equals 14 residues. Germline CDR1 is SGHDN and CDR2 is FVKESK. The CDR3 is CASSLLTGQETQYF. The CDR3 nucleotides are TGTGCCAGCAGCCTATTAACAGGACAAGAGACCCAGTACTTC.

The rearrangement links TRBV6-1 to TRBJ1-6, with no clear D. The germline V gene has CDR1 MNHNS and CDR2 SASEGT. The V end was cut by 2 bases, the J end by 6 bases, with 14 bases between. The CDR3 covers 16 residues. Here the CDR3 DNA reads TGTGCCAGCAGTGAATTTAGAAGCGGGGTTAATTCACCCCTCCACTTT. Translation: CASSEFRSGVNSPLHF.

This chain connects TRBV4-1 to TRBJ2-3; D perhaps matches TRBD2 (7 bases). V was shortened by 1 base and J by 8 bases, with 16 bases between the two germline ends. Per the germline V gene, CDR1 is MGHRA and CDR2 is YSYEKL. CDR3 length: 15 amino acids. CDR3 sequence reads: CASSQGGGRVGTQYF. For the CDR3, the DNA is TGCGCCAGCAGCCAAGGGGGGGGCCGGGTAGGTACGCAGTATTTT.